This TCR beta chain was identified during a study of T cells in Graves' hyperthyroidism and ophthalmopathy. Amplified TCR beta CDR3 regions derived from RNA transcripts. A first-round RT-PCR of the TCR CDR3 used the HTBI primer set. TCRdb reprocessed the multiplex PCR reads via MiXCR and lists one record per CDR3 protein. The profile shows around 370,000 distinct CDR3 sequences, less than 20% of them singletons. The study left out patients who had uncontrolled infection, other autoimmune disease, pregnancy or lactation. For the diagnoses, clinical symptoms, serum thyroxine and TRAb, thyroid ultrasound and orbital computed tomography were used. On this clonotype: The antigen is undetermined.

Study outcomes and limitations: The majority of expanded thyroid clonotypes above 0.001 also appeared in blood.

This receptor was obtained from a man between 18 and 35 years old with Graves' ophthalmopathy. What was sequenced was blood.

The CDR3 spells CASTEQGGNEKLFF. Here the CDR3 DNA reads TGCGCCAGCACCGAGCAGGGAGGGAATGAAAAACTGTTTTTT. J is TRBJ1-4 and V is TRBV5-1; D may be TRBD1 (5 bases). The germline CDR1 and CDR2 sequences are SGHRS and YFSETQ. This CDR3 contains 14 residues. Between the trimmed V and J ends, which lost 6 bases and 5 bases, there was a span of 14 bases.